Given below is one T cell receptor beta chain in context. Its antigen is currently unknown. CDR3 length equals 16 residues. The trim removed 1 base at V and 12 bases at J, leaving 11 bases unmatched. Per the germline V gene, CDR1 is SEHNR and CDR2 is FQNEAQ (reference sequence). The source of the sample is a study of cytomegalovirus exposure and HLA in healthy donors. Study results and limitations: Researchers catalogued about 160 TCR beta chains as cytomegalovirus-associated.

A multiplex PCR was run with 60 Vbeta primers and 13 Jbeta primers. Profiling relied on immunoSEQ multiplex PCR, and the TCRdb table lists in-frame clones only, not all of them. The table lists around 150,000 clones, roughly 80% of them singletons. The source of this sequence is a male donor in good health and CMV-seronegative. Material: PBMCs. The V and J genes are TRBV7-9 and TRBJ2-1; 11 nucleotides line up with TRBD2. CDR3 coding DNA: TGTGCCAGCAGCTTAGTACACGGACTAGCGGGCGGATGGCAGTTCTTC. Its translation is CASSLVHGLAGGWQFF.